This TCR beta chain was identified in a study of molecular identifiers for immune sequencing clone quantification. TCRdb re-called the PCR reads through MiXCR, storing one row per CDR3 protein. Among 300,000 to 400,000 distinct CDR3 sequences listed, about a fifth were seen once. This clonotype occurred many times. Sorting recovered naive CD8 T cells on a CD8+CD4-CCR7+CD45RA+ profile. The clonotype comes from a human donor in good health. Some libraries in this study had Jurkat cell RNA spiked in. Sequenced: naive CD8+ T cells from blood, with Jurkat cell RNA spiked in. Subset of the sample: FACS-sorted CD8+CD4-CCR7+CD45RA+ naive T cells.

CDR3 coding DNA: TGCGCCAGCAGCTTGCTGGGTTTCGATGAGCAGTTCTTC. It codes for CASSLLGFDEQFF. This sequence joins TRBV5-1 and TRBJ2-1; D is unresolved. The V end was cut by 1 base, the J end by 8 bases, with 10 bases between. Germline V CDR1 and CDR2: SGHRS, YFSETQ. This CDR3 is 13 amino acids long.